The present TCR beta chain was sequenced within a study of early T cells in non-severe SARS-CoV-2 infection (dated by TCRdb to the early 2020s). About the study as a whole: Bulk RNA from unsorted whole blood was used for TCR sequencing, so alpha and beta chains could not be paired. Summary of the overall study and its limitations: VDJdb matching was skewed toward anti-spike CD8 responses and likely underestimated virus-specific expansions, missing private and CD4 specificities.

Between the V and J ends, shortened by 6 bases and 7 bases respectively, the junction contains 15 bases. The CDR3 starts with the cysteine, ends with the phenylalanine, and has 12 residues. Only CDR3 DNA remains: 36 bases, in frame from the first base. CDR1 SQVTM and CDR2 ANQGSEA were looked up in the germline V gene. Set within a cohort of healthcare workers in London, UK, this nested case-control study involved weekly PCR testing of nasopharyngeal swabs along with blood sampling. Between 23 and 31 March 2020, the week of the UK lockdown, healthcare workers were enrolled and then followed up weekly for as long as 16 weeks. In this sample, this clonotype turned up a few times. Its binding antigen is unknown. Qualities for individual bases were not recorded, and no much larger clone is one base off. Library generation was performed with 5' RACE. Instrument on record: NextSeq 500. The TCR library protocol attached unique molecular identifiers to individual cDNA molecules to correct for sequencing error and PCR bias. Both TCR alpha and beta chains were sequenced, and tight co-correlation was observed between alpha and beta sequence abundances in each sample. Turning to the authors' computational methods: Decombinator V4 was used to annotate TCR sequences for V gene, J gene and CDR3. Expanded TCRs were defined as changing significantly between any two time points under a Poisson model with p below 0.0001. TCR abundances were normalised to the total number of TCRs sequenced in each sample and reported as counts per million. MAIT TCRs were defined by TRAV1-2 paired with TRAJ12, TRAJ20 or TRAJ33, and iNKT TCRs by TRAV10 paired with TRAJ18. VDJdb, accessed on 1 November 2021, was searched for TCRs annotated for CMV, EBV and SARS-CoV-2, and TCRs annotated for more than one antigen were excluded. TCRdb took the public reads, trimmed them with fastp at Q25, ran MiXCR for clone calling and kept in-frame beta chains. For every CDR3 protein sequence, its rows merge into one entry that carries the most common genes and DNA. V and J calls and clone size were set by TCRdb, not the authors. The sample table lists under 70,000 distinct CDR3 sequences, roughly an eighth of them with a count of one. Around a tenth of the sample rests with the top ten.

This receptor was identified in an adult who was a healthcare worker with PCR-confirmed SARS-CoV-2 infection or an uninfected control (not recorded which). Sequences were derived from whole blood, sampled at baseline. In this chain, TRBV29-1 is recombined with TRBJ1-2; the best D guess is TRBD1, with 5 bases matching. DNA sequence: TGCAGCGTGGGGGACTACTCTGCTGGCTACACCTTC. Its protein product is CSVGDYSAGYTF.